The next 27 T cell receptor beta chains were all read from a single sample in a study of T cells in Graves' hyperthyroidism and ophthalmopathy. Amplification targeted TCR beta CDR3 regions from RNA transcripts. During a first-round RT-PCR of the TCR CDR3, the HTBI primer set was used. MiXCR was run by TCRdb on the multiplex PCR reads, yielding one entry per CDR3 protein. Of 500,000 to 550,000 distinct CDR3 sequences listed, about 20% are singletons. The sample was blood. The receptor source for this set is a middle-aged man with Graves' ophthalmopathy.

This clonotype came up a few times. A junction end diverges from the germline sequence, so it may reflect a read error. The chain couples TRBV20-1 to TRBJ1-1; D is possibly TRBD1 (5 bases). This CDR3 is 13 amino acids long. Germline CDR1 and CDR2: DFQATT and SNEGSKA (reference sequence). In nucleotides, the CDR3 is TGCAGTGCTTCACCGGGGCTGAAGACTGAAGCTTTCTTT. This sequence encodes CSASPGLKTEAFF.

V usage is TRBV7-2 and J usage is TRBJ1-4, with a possible D match to TRBD1 (6 bases). CDR1 and CDR2 from the germline V gene are SGHTA and FQGNSA. V gave up 7 bases and J gave up 8 bases, with 20 bases separating them. There are 15 residues in the CDR3. The chain's CDR3 is CASKPGGAGGEKLFF. The CDR3 DNA reads TGTGCCAGCAAGCCGGGGGGCGCGGGAGGGGAAAAACTGTTTTTT.

The CDR3 spells CAWSGGQGRAFF. CDR3 DNA sequence: TGTGCCTGGAGTGGGGGACAGGGTCGTGCTTTCTTT. The rearrangement links TRBV30 to TRBJ1-1; the match to TRBD1 covers 9 bases. The ends lost 1 base at V and 11 bases at J; junction bases unmatched: 5. The CDR3 runs to 12 residues. CDR1 is GTSNPN, CDR2 SVGIG, per germline (reference sequence).

This clonotype was observed many times. This chain joins TRBV7-2 and TRBJ2-1; maybe TRBD2 (7 bases). Trimming left V 5 bases short and J 6 bases short, with 17 bases between. Germline lookup yields CDR1 SGHTA and CDR2 FQGNSA. This CDR3 comprises 15 residues. The CDR3 DNA follows: TGTGCCAGCAGCCCGATCCAGGGGAGGGGCAATGAGCAGTTCTTC. Translated: CASSPIQGRGNEQFF.

This clonotype showed up many times. The CDR3, as DNA: TGTGCCAGCAGCTTAGTACCGGGTTCGGAGACCCAGTACTTC. Translating gives CASSLVPGSETQYF. The chain employs TRBV11-2 and TRBJ2-5; no firm D call. CDR1 is SGHAT, CDR2 FQNNGV, per germline. V lost 1 base to trimming and J lost 5 bases, with 11 bases between them. This CDR3 contains 14 residues.

Ten or more counts support this clonotype. This chain uses TRBV11-2 with TRBJ2-3; maybe TRBD1 (6 bases). Germline CDR1 is SGHAT and CDR2 is FQNNGV. This CDR3 is 15 amino acids long. The V end was cut by 4 bases, the J end by 6 bases, with 17 bases between. CDR3 sequence (DNA): TGTGCCAGCAGCTCAATTCAGGGGCACACGGATACGCAGTATTTT. Amino acids: CASSSIQGHTDTQYF.

This clonotype has more than one count but fewer than ten. V gene TRBV9 combines with J gene TRBJ2-5, with a weak D call TRBD1 (6 bases). CDR3 size: 15 residues. Trimming took off 4 bases at V and 1 base at J, with 14 bases between the two ends. CDR1 and CDR2 from the germline V gene are SGDLS and YYNGEE. CDR3 in amino acids: CASSTQGRVQETQYF. DNA of the CDR3: TGTGCCAGCAGCACCCAGGGGCGCGTCCAAGAGACCCAGTACTTC.

The J gene is TRBJ1-5, the V gene TRBV12-3 or TRBV12-4; D is uncertain. CDR3 length equals 13 residues. Trimming shortened V by 5 bases and J by 3 bases, and 8 bases separated the two germline ends. The CDR3 sequence: CASSHPDNQPQHF. CDR3 nucleotides: TGTGCCAGCAGTCATCCGGACAATCAGCCCCAGCATTTT.

This clonotype was detected only a few times. This sequence joins TRBV28 and TRBJ1-2, with 7 positions matching TRBD1. The CDR3 sequence is 14 residues long. Losses at the gene ends were 4 bases for V and 4 bases for J; bases not matched to a gene: 6. Germline lookup yields CDR1 MDHEN and CDR2 SYDVKM. Here the CDR3 reads CASSSPGQLYGYTF. The CDR3 DNA reads TGTGCCAGCAGTTCCCCGGGACAGCTCTATGGCTACACCTTC.

This clonotype showed up just a few times. The gene calls are TRBV12-3 or TRBV12-4 and TRBJ1-1; maybe TRBD1 (5 bases). The CDR3 runs 15 residues. Trimming shortened V by 7 bases and J by 3 bases, and 18 bases separated the two germline ends. CDR3 coding DNA: TGTGCCAGCACCTATTATGGGGGGGGAGACACTGAAGCTTTCTTT. Encoded protein: CASTYYGGGDTEAFF.

This clonotype was observed once. A read error is possible here, since a much larger clone lies one base away. The rearrangement links TRBV18 to TRBJ1-1; D is perhaps TRBD1 (6 bases). The CDR3 consists of 15 residues. The ends were cut back, 5 bases at V and 1 base at J, with 14 bases in the middle. The V gene's germline CDR1 is KGHSH and CDR2 LQKENI. The CDR3 DNA reads as TGTGCCAGCTCAACGCAACAGACAGGGAACACTGAAGCTTTCTTT. Protein sequence: CASSTQQTGNTEAFF.

In its sample, this clonotype was seen many times. The chain couples TRBV12-3 or TRBV12-4 to TRBJ2-5; 7 bases align to TRBD2. J was trimmed by 5 bases and V by 3 bases; bases with no gene match: 6. The CDR3 is made up of 14 amino acids. DNA of the CDR3: TGTGCCAGCAGTTTGACGGGGGGTTGGGAGACCCAGTACTTC. Its protein product is CASSLTGGWETQYF.

This clonotype occurred many times. V usage is TRBV2 and J usage is TRBJ2-3, with 14 bases aligning to TRBD2. V was pared by 6 bases and J by 5 bases, with 4 bases of the junction left unmatched. The length of the CDR3 is 15 residues. Germline V gene sequence: CDR1 SNHLY, CDR2 FYNNEI. The CDR3 loop is CASSKTSGREDTQYF. In DNA, the CDR3 is TGTGCCAGCAGCAAGACTAGCGGGAGGGAAGATACGCAGTATTTT.

This clonotype has a handful of counts. This rearrangement joins TRBV7-9 to TRBJ1-4, with TRBD1 as a possible D gene (5 bases). Trimming pared 3 bases from V and 7 bases from J, leaving 9 bases between. Germline CDR1 reads SEHNR; CDR2 reads FQNEAQ (reference sequence). The CDR3 runs 13 residues. The CDR3 region is CASSLHGGEKLFF. The CDR3 DNA follows: TGTGCCAGCAGCTTGCACGGGGGTGAAAAACTGTTTTTT.

This clonotype has at least ten counts. This chain links TRBV12-3 or TRBV12-4 with TRBJ1-2, with D possibly matching TRBD1 (6 bases). The V end was cut by 5 bases, the J end by 0 bases, with 7 bases between. The CDR3 covers 13 residues. In DNA, the CDR3 is TGTGCCAGCAGTACAGGGTCTAACTATGGCTACACCTTC. This sequence encodes CASSTGSNYGYTF.

There are a few counts of this clonotype. The chain joins TRBV28 to TRBJ1-6; 9 bases align to TRBD1. The CDR3 runs to 18 residues. The germline gives CDR1 MDHEN, CDR2 SYDVKM. V shed 7 bases and J 4 bases; nucleotides not matched to a gene: 14. CDR3 in amino acids: CASITSTGGLVYNSPLHF. CDR3 nucleotide sequence: TGTGCCAGCATAACTTCGACAGGGGGTCTTGTGTATAATTCACCCCTCCACTTT.

This chain joins TRBV27 and TRBJ2-7; D call uncertain. Germline loops: CDR1 MNHEY, CDR2 SMNVEV (reference sequence). The ends were cut back, 3 bases at V and 0 bases at J, with 9 bases in the middle. This CDR3 spans 14 amino acids. CDR3 amino acids: CASSFLGISYEQYF. DNA of the CDR3: TGTGCCAGCAGTTTTCTAGGGATCTCCTACGAGCAGTACTTC.

The gene calls are TRBV9 and TRBJ1-1; 9 nucleotides agree with TRBD1. The trim removed 6 bases at V and 6 bases at J, leaving 9 bases unmatched. The CDR3 contains 14 residues. Germline assignment: CDR1 SGDLS and CDR2 YYNGEE. In DNA, the CDR3 is TGTGCCAGCACCAGGGACAGGGACGAGCCTGAAGCTTTCTTT. Residues: CASTRDRDEPEAFF.

The V gene is TRBV12-3 or TRBV12-4, the J gene TRBJ2-7; 7 bases match TRBD2. The CDR3 is 13 amino acids. V lost 6 bases, J lost 2 bases, and 4 bases stayed unmatched. In DNA, the CDR3 is TGTGCCAGCAGCAAGGGACTACCCTACGAGCAGTACTTC. Amino acid sequence: CASSKGLPYEQYF.

In its sample, this clonotype was seen many times. The chain employs TRBV2 and TRBJ2-2, with D perhaps matching TRBD1 (6 bases). V was shortened by 8 bases and J by 7 bases, with 20 bases between the two germline ends. The CDR3 contains 15 residues. Germline CDR1 is SNHLY and CDR2 is FYNNEI. CDR3 sequence reads: CASEIQGDGNGELFF. CDR3 DNA sequence: TGTGCCAGCGAAATACAGGGTGACGGGAACGGGGAGCTGTTTTTT.

CDR3 DNA: TGTGCCAGCAGTCGGGACAACGCGAACACCGGGGAGCTGTTTTTT. The encoded protein is CASSRDNANTGELFF. The chain links TRBV28 to TRBJ2-2; D perhaps matches TRBD1 (6 bases). CDR1 MDHEN and CDR2 SYDVKM come from the germline V gene. Trimming took off 5 bases at V and 0 bases at J, with 10 bases between the two ends. CDR3 size: 15 residues.

This clonotype was seen many times. The chain recombines TRBV30 with TRBJ1-2; D gene ambiguous. The CDR3 covers 11 residues. V gave up 3 bases and J gave up 2 bases, with 4 bases separating them. Germline loops: CDR1 GTSNPN, CDR2 SVGIG (reference sequence). Here the CDR3 reads CAWSGNYGYTF. CDR3 in DNA: TGTGCCTGGAGCGGGAACTATGGCTACACCTTC.

The V call is TRBV9, the J call TRBJ2-7; no definite D call. CDR3 length equals 15 residues. Germline V CDR1 and CDR2: SGDLS, YYNGEE. V was shortened by 0 bases and J by 3 bases, with 13 bases between the two germline ends. CDR3 in amino acids: CASSVDGFDGYEQYF. The CDR3 DNA reads as TGTGCCAGCAGCGTAGATGGGTTCGACGGCTACGAGCAGTACTTC.

This clonotype was counted many times. The chain joins TRBV5-1 to TRBJ1-5; no definite D call. With 0 bases removed from V and 4 bases from J, the gap between germline ends came to 8 bases. The CDR3 consists of 14 residues. Germline lookup yields CDR1 SGHRS and CDR2 YFSETQ. In nucleotides, the CDR3 is TGCGCCAGCAGCTTGGGGACGGCTAATCAGCCCCAGCATTTT. It yields the protein CASSLGTANQPQHF.

This clonotype has ten or more counts. The rearrangement uses TRBV12-3 or TRBV12-4 and TRBJ1-2; possible D gene TRBD1, 5 bases. The length of the CDR3 is 17 residues. V dropped 6 bases and J dropped 2 bases, with 22 bases sitting between them. The chain's CDR3 is CASSPLLWGVNNYGYTF. The CDR3, as DNA: TGTGCCAGCAGCCCTCTCCTTTGGGGGGTAAACAACTATGGCTACACCTTC.

The DNA for the CDR3 is TGTGCCAGCAGTCCAGGGCCCAGGACTGAAGCTTTCTTT. As protein: CASSPGPRTEAFF. This chain uses TRBV7-9 with TRBJ1-1; a weak D match, TRBD1 (5 bases). V lost 6 bases and J lost 5, with 13 bases in between. From germline, CDR1 is SEHNR and CDR2 FQNEAQ (reference sequence). The CDR3 totals 13 residues. Together with reference TRBV7-9 and TRBJ1-1, the CDR3 gives the full variable domain: DTGVSQNPRHKITKRGQNVTFRCDPISEHNRLYWYRQTLGQGPEFLTYFQNEAQLEKSRLLSDRFSAERPKGSFSTLEIQRTEQGDSAMYLCASSPGPRTEAFFGQGTRLTVV.

A few counts support this clonotype. The chain is built from TRBV7-2 and TRBJ1-4, with a tentative D call TRBD1 (5 bases). Germline CDR1 is SGHTA and CDR2 is FQGNSA. The germline V and J ends were trimmed by 5 bases and 4 bases, with 14 bases remaining between them. There are 15 residues in the CDR3. CDR3 amino acids: CASSKGDSLNEKLFF. For the CDR3, the DNA is TGTGCCAGCAGCAAAGGAGACAGCCTTAATGAAAAACTGTTTTTT.